This T cell receptor beta chain was sequenced during a study of T cell responses to AZD1222 COVID-19 vaccine. Study-wide results and caveats: Females made up more of the donors, who were largely white British, and clonal diversity may have come out too low.

V lost 3 bases to trimming and J lost 1 base, with 6 bases between them. Germline values: CDR1 LNHDA, CDR2 SQIVND (reference sequence). CDR3 length: 13 residues. Concerning this clone itself: The antigen is undetermined. Additional DNA sequences in this sample encode the identical CDR3.

Measured with immunoSEQ multiplex PCR; TCRdb has only the in-frame clones, and not every one. Here the sample spans over 110,000 clones, 92% being singletons. This material consisted of peripheral blood, taken on day 0 of AZD1222 vaccination. The receptor comes from an adult in good health. The rearrangement links TRBV19 to TRBJ1-2; the D is unclear. CDR3 protein: CASSIRGNYGYTF. The CDR3 DNA sequence: TGTGCCAGTAGTATTCGGGGTAACTATGGCTACACCTTC.